This T cell receptor beta chain is from a study of OX40 agonist ivuxolimab in advanced cancers. Assay used: immunoSEQ multiplex PCR; TCRdb lists only in-frame clones, some missing. The sample contains 100,000 or so clones, over 75% of which appear only once. Trimming removed 2 bases from V and 9 bases from J, with 11 bases in between. The CDR3 extends over 13 amino acids. The germline CDR1 and CDR2 sequences are MDHEN and SYDVKM. No patient had autoimmune disease or received systemic immunosuppression. Study-wide results and caveats: Specificity for antigen went undetermined in the expanded peripheral T cells.

Turning to this clone: Its antigen remains unknown.

This chain links TRBV28 with TRBJ1-5; D gene unclear. The sequence came from an adult with an advanced solid tumor such as melanoma, head and neck, liver or kidney cancer. The material sequenced was CD4+ or CD8+ T cells sorted from blood, taken in a trial of the OX40 agonist ivuxolimab. CDR3 sequence reads: CASSLSPVRPQHF. The CDR3, as DNA: TGTGCCAGCAGTTTAAGTCCAGTGCGGCCCCAGCATTTT.